This TCR beta chain came from a study of PD-1 blockade in classical Hodgkin lymphoma. Time point in this sample: newly diagnosed, previously untreated cHL patient sample. Researchers used newly diagnosed, untreated classical Hodgkin lymphoma PBMCs for comparison. The ends were cut back, 5 bases at V and 5 bases at J, with 18 bases in the middle. CDR3 length equals 15 residues. CDR1 is GTSNPN and CDR2 is SVGIG in the germline V gene (reference sequence). Worth noting for this clone: Its antigen is currently unknown.

General observations from the study: Reported baseline diversity: healthy donors highest, relapsed/refractory patients lowest. Repertoire difference causes, possibly disease activity or prior therapy, remain undefined.

Here immunoSEQ multiplex PCR was the method, and the copy in TCRdb shows in-frame clones only, minus some. The sample lists about 25,000 clones, about 94% occurring once. The J gene is TRBJ2-2, the V gene TRBV30, with D possibly TRBD2 on 5 matching bases. Specimen: peripheral blood mononuclear cells (PBMCs). The receptor was isolated from a human donor with classical Hodgkin lymphoma. CDR3 protein: CAWVQPPRGTGELFF. CDR3 bases: TGTGCCTGGGTCCAACCCCCGCGAGGGACCGGGGAGCTGTTTTTT.